The 13 T cell receptor beta chains given below trace back to one sample, sequenced in a study of cytomegalovirus exposure and HLA in healthy donors. Assay: immunoSEQ multiplex PCR; the TCRdb copy retains only in-frame clones and omits some. The sample has 250,000 to 300,000 clones; 65% to 90% are singletons. Sequencing used PBMCs. Receptors originate from a woman aged 18-30 years in good health and CMV-seronegative.

The chain uses TRBV5-6 and TRBJ1-3; D is perhaps TRBD1 (5 bases). This CDR3 has 14 amino acids. Germline-derived CDR1 and CDR2 are SGHDT and YYEEEE. V was cut by 5 bases and J by 1 base, with 10 bases left in between. CDR3 sequence reads: CASSSHRSGNTIYF. For the CDR3, the DNA is TGTGCCAGCAGTTCCCACAGGTCTGGAAACACCATATATTTT.

The V gene is TRBV29-1, the J gene TRBJ1-1; no firm D call. The germline V gene encodes CDR1 SQVTM and CDR2 ANQGSEA. The CDR3 is 12 amino acids. V lost 1 base and J 5 bases, leaving 8 bases between the germline ends. CDR3 nucleotide sequence: TGCAGCGTTGAAGTAGAGGTAACTGAAGCTTTCTTT. This translates into CSVEVEVTEAFF.

This clone came up a few times. The rearrangement links TRBV6-6 to TRBJ1-5, with D possibly TRBD1 on 5 matching bases. V was pared by 4 bases and J by 1 base, with 11 bases between. CDR1 is MNHNY and CDR2 is SVGAGI in the germline V gene (reference sequence). The CDR3 runs 15 residues. The CDR3 coding sequence is TGTGCCAGCAGTTTCCAGGGTTTCAGCAATCAGCCCCAGCATTTT. Translated, it gives CASSFQGFSNQPQHF.

This clone was detected once. The chain joins TRBV7-2 to TRBJ2-5; 9 bases fit TRBD2. The CDR3 runs to 16 residues. Per germline, CDR1 SGHTA and CDR2 FQGNSA. V was clipped by 1 base and J by 6 bases; unmatched bases: 9. CDR3 amino acids: CASSLVASSGAKTQYF. Written as DNA, the CDR3 is TGTGCCAGCAGCTTAGTGGCGTCTAGCGGGGCAAAGACCCAGTACTTC.

The rearrangement links TRBV25-1 to TRBJ2-7; TRBD2 is a possible D gene (6 bases). The germline CDR1 and CDR2 sequences are MGHDK and SYGVNS. CDR3 length equals 15 residues. With 1 base removed from V and 4 bases from J, the gap between germline ends came to 14 bases. The CDR3: CASSEFRYGGYEQYF. The CDR3 nucleotides are TGTGCCAGCAGTGAATTTCGATACGGGGGATACGAGCAGTACTTC.

This clone was detected a few times. The gene calls are TRBV10-2 and TRBJ1-6; 11 bases align to TRBD1. CDR1 and CDR2 (germline): WSHSY, SAAADI. This CDR3 is built from 15 residues. J lost 9 bases, V lost 5 bases, and 6 bases had no gene match. The CDR3 loop is CASSIPGQGVSPLHF. The CDR3, as DNA: TGCGCCAGCAGTATACCGGGACAGGGGGTTTCACCCCTCCACTTT.

The CDR3 spells CASSEAGGSYEQYF. Written as DNA, the CDR3 is TGTGCCAGCAGTGAAGCAGGGGGCTCCTACGAGCAGTACTTC. The gene calls are TRBV6-1 and TRBJ2-7; maybe TRBD1 (6 bases). The germline CDR1 and CDR2 sequences are MNHNS and SASEGT. V was clipped by 0 bases and J by 0 bases, with 6 bases between them. The CDR3 length is 14 residues.

This sequence joins TRBV6-4 and TRBJ2-1; TRBD2 aligns across 12 bases. The CDR3 is made up of 16 amino acids. Germline CDR1 reads MRHNA; CDR2 reads SNTAGT. With 6 bases clipped from V and 4 bases from J, the junction kept 7 bases outside the gene matches. CDR3: CASRKATSGGYNEQFF. The CDR3 region has the DNA TGTGCCAGCAGAAAGGCGACTAGCGGGGGTTACAATGAGCAGTTCTTC.

The table lists this clone with a count of one. V gene TRBV4-3 combines with J gene TRBJ1-2; tentative D call: TRBD1 (6 bases). Germline lookup yields CDR1 LGHNA and CDR2 YSLEER. The CDR3 runs 15 residues. Trimming stripped 6 bases from V and 0 bases from J, with 14 bases between. This CDR3 is CASSSGASANYGYTF. CDR3 bases: TGCGCCAGCAGTTCAGGGGCGTCAGCTAACTATGGCTACACCTTC.

V usage is TRBV5-1 and J usage is TRBJ1-1; perhaps TRBD1 as D (5 bases). The CDR3 contains 16 residues. Trimming took 0 bases from V and 6 from J, leaving 18 bases between them. Germline-derived CDR1 and CDR2 are SGHRS and YFSETQ. CDR3 bases: TGCGCCAGCAGCTTGGACGGGCAAGGGGCGAAGGCTGAAGCTTTCTTT. As protein: CASSLDGQGAKAEAFF.

This clone showed up just once. CDR3 sequence (DNA): TGTGCCAGCAGCTTAACTGGTGATGCAGGCTACACCTTC. Amino acids: CASSLTGDAGYTF. This chain joins TRBV11-2 and TRBJ1-2; no definite D call. The CDR3 is 13 amino acids. Germline V gene sequence: CDR1 SGHAT, CDR2 FQNNGV. The germline V and J ends were trimmed by 2 bases and 8 bases, with 12 bases remaining between them.

The chain carries TRBV7-2 and TRBJ1-2, with a weak D call TRBD1 (6 bases). Between the trimmed V and J ends, which lost 4 bases and 4 bases, there was a span of 16 bases. The germline gives CDR1 SGHTA, CDR2 FQGNSA. The length of the CDR3 is 15 residues. The CDR3 protein is CASSWGRTPIYGYTF. CDR3 in DNA: TGTGCCAGCAGCTGGGGGCGCACGCCAATCTATGGCTACACCTTC.

The chain couples TRBV4-3 to TRBJ1-2, with D possibly matching TRBD1 (6 bases). Trimming shortened V by 0 bases and J by 4 bases, and 12 bases separated the two germline ends. The CDR3 is made up of 15 amino acids. Germline CDR1 reads LGHNA; CDR2 reads YSLEER. CDR3 sequence: CASSQDGGEVYGYTF. The CDR3 DNA sequence: TGCGCCAGCAGCCAAGATGGGGGCGAGGTCTATGGCTACACCTTC.